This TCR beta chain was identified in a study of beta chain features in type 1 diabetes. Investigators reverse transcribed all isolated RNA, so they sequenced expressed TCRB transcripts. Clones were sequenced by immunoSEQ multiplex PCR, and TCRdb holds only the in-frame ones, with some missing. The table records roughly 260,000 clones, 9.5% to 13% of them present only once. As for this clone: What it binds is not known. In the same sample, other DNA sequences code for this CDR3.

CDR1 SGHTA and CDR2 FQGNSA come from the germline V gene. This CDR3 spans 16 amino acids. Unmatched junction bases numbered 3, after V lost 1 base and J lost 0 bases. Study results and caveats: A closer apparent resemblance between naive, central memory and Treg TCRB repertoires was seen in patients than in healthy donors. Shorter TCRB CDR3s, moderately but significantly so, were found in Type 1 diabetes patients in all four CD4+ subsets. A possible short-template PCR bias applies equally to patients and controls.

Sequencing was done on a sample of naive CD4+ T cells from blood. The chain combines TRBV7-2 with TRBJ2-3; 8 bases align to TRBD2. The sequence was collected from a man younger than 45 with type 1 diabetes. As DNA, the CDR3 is TGTGCCAGCAGCTTAGTGAGCGGGGGAAGCACAGATACGCAGTATTTT. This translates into CASSLVSGGSTDTQYF.